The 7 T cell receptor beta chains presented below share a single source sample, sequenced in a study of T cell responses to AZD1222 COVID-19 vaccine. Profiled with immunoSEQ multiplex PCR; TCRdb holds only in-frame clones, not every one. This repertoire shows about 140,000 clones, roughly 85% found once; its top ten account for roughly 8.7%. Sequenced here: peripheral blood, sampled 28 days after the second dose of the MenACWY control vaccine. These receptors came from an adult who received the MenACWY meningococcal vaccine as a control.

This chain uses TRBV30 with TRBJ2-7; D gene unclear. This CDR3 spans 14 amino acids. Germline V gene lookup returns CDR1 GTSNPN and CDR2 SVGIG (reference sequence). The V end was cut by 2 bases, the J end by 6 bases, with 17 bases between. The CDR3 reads CAWSWLGQGGEQYF. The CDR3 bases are TGTGCCTGGAGTTGGTTAGGGCAAGGCGGCGAGCAGTACTTC.

In nucleotides, the CDR3 is TGTGCCAGCAGCTCAGGGGGATATGGCTACACCTTC. Translating gives CASSSGGYGYTF. The V call is TRBV7-8, the J call TRBJ1-2; 7 bases match TRBD1. The germline gives CDR1 SGHVS, CDR2 FQNEAQ. The length of the CDR3 is 12 residues. V gave up 4 bases and J gave up 5 bases; unmatched junction bases: 1.

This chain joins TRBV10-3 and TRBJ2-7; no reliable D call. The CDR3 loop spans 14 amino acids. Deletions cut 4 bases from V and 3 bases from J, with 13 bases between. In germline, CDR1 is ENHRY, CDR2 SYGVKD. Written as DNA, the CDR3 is TGTGCCATCAGTGGTCTATCGAAGATCTACGAGCAGTACTTC. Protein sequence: CAISGLSKIYEQYF.

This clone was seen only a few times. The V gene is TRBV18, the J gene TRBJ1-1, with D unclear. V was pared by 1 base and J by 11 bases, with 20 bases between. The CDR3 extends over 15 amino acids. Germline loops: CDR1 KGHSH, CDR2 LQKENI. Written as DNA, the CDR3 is TGTGCCAGCTCACCACAATTTACCACGGGATTGTGGGCTTTCTTT. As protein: CASSPQFTTGLWAFF.

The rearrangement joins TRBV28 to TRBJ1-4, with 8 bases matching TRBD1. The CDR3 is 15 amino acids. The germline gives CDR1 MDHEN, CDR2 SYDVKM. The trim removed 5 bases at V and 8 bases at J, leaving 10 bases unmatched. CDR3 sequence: CASSLPGGASEKLFF. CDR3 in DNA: TGTGCCAGCAGTCTCCCAGGGGGCGCCTCCGAAAAACTGTTTTTT.

The CDR3 DNA sequence: TGTGCCATCAGGCCCCTCGGGGACTCGACGCAGTATTTT. Residues: CAIRPLGDSTQYF. This chain links TRBV10-3 with TRBJ2-3, with D tentatively TRBD2 (6 bases). Germline loops: CDR1 ENHRY, CDR2 SYGVKD. Trimming removed 6 bases from V and 9 bases from J, with 16 bases in between. CDR3 length equals 13 residues.

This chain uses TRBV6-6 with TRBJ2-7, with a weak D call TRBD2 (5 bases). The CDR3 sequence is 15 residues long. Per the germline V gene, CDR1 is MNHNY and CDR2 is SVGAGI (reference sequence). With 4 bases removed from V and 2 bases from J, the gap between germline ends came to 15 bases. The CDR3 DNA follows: TGTGCCAGCAGTTCCGGGGAAGCTGACGCCTACGAGCAGTACTTC. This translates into CASSSGEADAYEQYF.